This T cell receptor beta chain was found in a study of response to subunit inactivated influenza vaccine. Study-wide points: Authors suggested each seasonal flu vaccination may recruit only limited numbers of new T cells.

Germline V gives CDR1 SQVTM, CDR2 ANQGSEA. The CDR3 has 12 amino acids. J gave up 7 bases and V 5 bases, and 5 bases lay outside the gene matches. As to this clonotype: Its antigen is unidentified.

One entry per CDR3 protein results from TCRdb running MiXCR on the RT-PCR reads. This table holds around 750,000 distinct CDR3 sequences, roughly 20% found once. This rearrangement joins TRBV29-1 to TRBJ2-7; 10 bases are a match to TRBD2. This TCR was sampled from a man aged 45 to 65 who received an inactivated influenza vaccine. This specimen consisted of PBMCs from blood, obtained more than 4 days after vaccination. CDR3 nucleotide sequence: TGCAGCGTTCGGACTAGCGGCTGGGAGCAGTACTTC. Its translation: CSVRTSGWEQYF.